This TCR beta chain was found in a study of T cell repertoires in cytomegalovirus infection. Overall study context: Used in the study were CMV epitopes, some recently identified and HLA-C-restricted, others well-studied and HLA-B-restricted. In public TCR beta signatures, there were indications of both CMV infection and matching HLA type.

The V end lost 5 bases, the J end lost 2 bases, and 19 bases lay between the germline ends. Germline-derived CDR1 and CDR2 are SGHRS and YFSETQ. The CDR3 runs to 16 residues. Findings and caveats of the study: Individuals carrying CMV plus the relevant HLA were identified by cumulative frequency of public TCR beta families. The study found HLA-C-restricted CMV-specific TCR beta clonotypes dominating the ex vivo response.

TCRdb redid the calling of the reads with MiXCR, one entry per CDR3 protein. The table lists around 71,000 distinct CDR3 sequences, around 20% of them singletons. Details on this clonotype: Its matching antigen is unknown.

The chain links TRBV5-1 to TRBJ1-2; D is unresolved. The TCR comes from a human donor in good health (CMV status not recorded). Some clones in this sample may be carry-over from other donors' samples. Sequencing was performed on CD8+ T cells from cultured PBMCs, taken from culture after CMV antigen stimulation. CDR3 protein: CASRDVLAGDNYGYTF. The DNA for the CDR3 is TGCGCCAGCAGGGACGTGTTGGCAGGCGACAACTATGGCTACACCTTC.